Shown below are 12 T cell receptor beta chains from a single sample sequenced in a study of early T cells in non-severe SARS-CoV-2 infection. TCRdb re-analysed the 5' RACE reads in MiXCR, keeping a single row per CDR3 protein. The sample comprises some 36,000 distinct CDR3 sequences, roughly 6.8% of which are singletons, and about 25% rests with the top ten. Source: whole blood, taken at baseline. The receptor set was obtained from an adult who was a healthcare worker with PCR-confirmed SARS-CoV-2 infection or an uninfected control (not recorded which).

The chain carries TRBV27 and TRBJ2-7, with 8 bases that match TRBD1. The CDR3 is 14 amino acids. The trim removed 6 bases at V and 7 bases at J, leaving 11 bases unmatched. Germline loops: CDR1 MNHEY, CDR2 SMNVEV (reference sequence). The CDR3 is CASRTGTGRFEQYF. The CDR3 nucleotides are TGTGCCAGCAGAACCGGGACAGGTCGGTTTGAGCAGTACTTC.

At least ten counts were recorded for this clonotype. The chain employs TRBV20-1 and TRBJ1-5; TRBD1 aligns across 8 bases. The germline gives CDR1 DFQATT, CDR2 SNEGSKA (reference sequence). This CDR3 comprises 15 residues. V shed 4 bases and J 0 bases; nucleotides not matched to a gene: 5. CDR3 region: CSAKRTGSSNQPQHF. As DNA, the CDR3 is TGCAGTGCTAAAAGGACAGGGAGTAGCAATCAGCCCCAGCATTTT.

This clonotype was observed a handful of times. The chain is built from TRBV3-1 and TRBJ2-7, with D perhaps matching TRBD1 (6 bases). V lost 2 bases to trimming and J lost 5 bases, with 13 bases between them. In germline, CDR1 is LGHDT, CDR2 YNNKEL (reference sequence). There are 14 residues in the CDR3. CDR3 loop: CASSQQFRGDEQYF. The CDR3 nucleotides read TGTGCCAGCAGCCAACAATTCAGGGGAGACGAGCAGTACTTC.

The chain couples TRBV6-5 to TRBJ2-1, with D perhaps TRBD1 (6 bases). Germline V gives CDR1 MNHEY, CDR2 SVGAGI. The CDR3 consists of 14 residues. Trimming removed 7 bases at V and 9 bases at J, with 19 bases between. This CDR3 reads CASTSKLTGTEQFF. The DNA for the CDR3 is TGTGCCAGCACGTCAAAACTTACAGGGACTGAGCAGTTCTTC.

The chain joins TRBV28 to TRBJ1-5, with D possibly matching TRBD1 (5 bases). The CDR3 is 14 residues long. The V and J ends lost 3 bases and 9 bases respectively, with 15 bases between them. Germline CDR1 reads MDHEN; CDR2 reads SYDVKM. DNA for the CDR3: TGTGCCAGCAGTTTTCAACAGGCTTTTTCGCCCCAGCATTTT. It encodes CASSFQQAFSPQHF.

This clonotype occurred many times. This chain links TRBV20-1 with TRBJ2-2, with a possible D match to TRBD1 (6 bases). The ends were cut back, 0 bases at V and 2 bases at J, with 13 bases in the middle. In germline, CDR1 is DFQATT, CDR2 SNEGSKA (reference sequence). This CDR3 region has 16 residues. Here the CDR3 reads CSARDPGTTNTGELFF. CDR3 in DNA: TGCAGTGCTAGAGATCCCGGGACAACCAACACCGGGGAGCTGTTTTTT.

Many counts were recorded for this clonotype. V usage is TRBV6-5 and J usage is TRBJ1-1; 7 bases are a match to TRBD1. This CDR3 is built from 14 residues. J gave up 5 bases and V 6 bases, and 9 bases lay outside the gene matches. Germline values: CDR1 MNHEY, CDR2 SVGAGI. CDR3 region: CASSSWEQGTEAFF. CDR3 nucleotides: TGTGCCAGCAGCTCTTGGGAACAGGGGACTGAAGCTTTCTTT.

Ten or more counts support this clonotype. This chain links TRBV12-3 or TRBV12-4 with TRBJ2-1; 11 bases are a match to TRBD2. Losses at the gene ends were 6 bases for V and 1 base for J; bases not matched to a gene: 11. The CDR3 runs to 18 residues. The CDR3 region has the DNA TGTGCCAGCAGCTTTCTCGGTAGCGGGAGGGCATCCTACAATGAGCAGTTCTTC. Its protein product is CASSFLGSGRASYNEQFF.

As for this clonotype: An end of the junction does not agree with germline; a read error may underlie this. V is TRBV20-1 and J is TRBJ2-4; the match to TRBD2 covers 10 bases. The germline V gene encodes CDR1 DFQATT and CDR2 SNEGSKA (reference sequence). This CDR3 has 12 amino acids. This CDR3 reads CSARASGSLPRF. DNA for the CDR3: TGCAGTGCTAGAGCTAGCGGGAGTCTCCCTCGATTC.

The gene calls are TRBV11-2 and TRBJ2-1; tentatively, D is TRBD1 (5 bases). Per the germline V gene, CDR1 is SGHAT and CDR2 is FQNNGV. Between the trimmed V and J ends, which lost 4 bases and 4 bases, there was a span of 11 bases. CDR3 length: 14 residues. CDR3 nucleotide sequence: TGTGCCAGCAGCTCCTGGCAGGGATACAATGAGCAGTTCTTC. Its protein product is CASSSWQGYNEQFF.

This clonotype was seen repeatedly, ten times or more. The chain employs TRBV11-2 and TRBJ1-1; 7 bases agree with TRBD1. The CDR3 has 15 amino acids. J gave up 2 bases and V 5 bases, and 8 bases lay outside the gene matches. Germline values: CDR1 SGHAT, CDR2 FQNNGV. The CDR3 protein is CASSPSQGVNTEAFF. The CDR3 nucleotides read TGTGCCAGCAGCCCCTCCCAGGGGGTAAACACTGAAGCTTTCTTT.

CDR3 in amino acids: CASRTQAGGPGNEQFF. The CDR3 region has the DNA TGTGCCAGCAGAACCCAAGCGGGAGGGCCGGGCAATGAGCAGTTCTTC. The rearrangement links TRBV11-1 to TRBJ2-1; TRBD2 aligns across 10 bases. The V segment lost 6 bases and the J segment 6 bases; nucleotides outside the gene matches: 11. Per germline, CDR1 SGHAT and CDR2 FQDESV (reference sequence). The CDR3 contains 16 residues.